A selection of T cell receptor beta chains follows, all from one sample in a study of cytomegalovirus exposure and HLA in healthy donors. Some clones are missing from TCRdb's copy, which holds only in-frame ones; the method was immunoSEQ multiplex PCR. This sample yields around 180,000 clones, of which under 90% are seen a single time; 6% to 7.5% belongs to the top ten. Sequencing used PBMCs. Receptors were obtained from a man aged 25 to 40 in good health and CMV-seropositive. CDR3s include the opening cysteine and the closing phenylalanine or tryptophan. The D gene is left open where the match is weak. A row's size may be missing; if present it is once, few, many or a size class.

.	15	TRBV10-3	TRBJ2-7	TRBD2	TGTGCCATAATGCCCGGGACTAGCGGAGACTACGGGCAGTACTTC	CAIMPGTSGDYGQYF
once	14	TRBV6-5	TRBJ1-4	.	TGTGCCAGCAGTAAACAGGGCTTTAATGAAAAACTGTTTTTT	CASSKQGFNEKLFF
.	15	TRBV5-4	TRBJ2-2	TRBD2	TGTGCCAGCAGTCCGGGACTAGGTGGTACCGGGGAGCTGTTTTTT	CASSPGLGGTGELFF
.	18	TRBV4-2	TRBJ2-1	TRBD2	TGTGCCAGCACCGCACGAGTAGCGGGGGGCAGCTCCTACAATGAGCAGTTCTTC	CASTARVAGGSSYNEQFF
.	17	TRBV12-5	TRBJ2-5	TRBD2	TGTGCTAGTGGTAACGGACGGGCGGGGGGACTAAAAGAGACCCAGTACTTC	CASGNGRAGGLKETQYF
.	14	TRBV18	TRBJ1-2	TRBD1	TGTGCCAGCTCACCGGGACAGGGCGGCTATGGCTACACCTTC	CASSPGQGGYGYTF
once	13	TRBV14	TRBJ1-3	.	TGTGCCAGCAGCCAAGATCTAGGAAACACCATATATTTT	CASSQDLGNTIYF
.	15	TRBV7-9	TRBJ2-5	TRBD2	TGTGCCAGCAGCTGGTTAGCGGGGATAATAGAGACCCAGTACTTC	CASSWLAGIIETQYF
.	11	TRBV25-1	TRBJ2-7	.	TGTGCCAGCAGGGAAGACACGGCGCAGTACTTC	CASREDTAQYF
.	16	TRBV13	TRBJ2-7	.	TGTGCCAGCAGCTTAGGCCTACAGGGTCACTCCTACGAGCAGTACTTC	CASSLGLQGHSYEQYF
.	13	TRBV9	TRBJ2-1	.	TGTGCCAGCAGCGAAACTGGGACTGGCGAGCAGTTCTTC	CASSETGTGEQFF
.	16	TRBV18	TRBJ2-1	TRBD2	TGTGCCAGCTCACTCAAGACTAGCGGGAGGGCCAATGAGCAGTTCTTC	CASSLKTSGRANEQFF
.	16	TRBV27	TRBJ2-7	TRBD2	TGTGCCAGCAGTCCCACCCAGCTAGCGGGGGCCTACGAGCAGTACTTC	CASSPTQLAGAYEQYF
.	13	TRBV27	TRBJ2-5	TRBD2	TGTGCCAGCAGTCCAGCGGGGTCACAGACCCAGTACTTC	CASSPAGSQTQYF
.	13	TRBV5-1	TRBJ1-6	.	TGCGCCAGCAGCTTGGAAGGGAGCTCACCCCTCCACTTT	CASSLEGSSPLHF
.	15	TRBV28	TRBJ1-1	.	TGTGCCAGCAGTTTATGGGGCAGGGCGAACACTGAAGCTTTCTTT	CASSLWGRANTEAFF
few	16	TRBV6-1	TRBJ1-4	TRBD1	TGTGCCAGCAGTGAAATGGTAGGACAGGGAAGTGAAAAACTGTTTTTT	CASSEMVGQGSEKLFF
once	15	TRBV2	TRBJ1-2	.	TGTGCCAGCAGTGAGGCGACTCGTCTGGGCTATGGCTACACCTTC	CASSEATRLGYGYTF
.	15	TRBV28	TRBJ2-2	.	TGTGCCAGCAGTTTACACCGGGGGAACACCGGGGAGCTGTTTTTT	CASSLHRGNTGELFF
.	13	TRBV2	TRBJ1-1	TRBD1	TGTGCCAGCAGTGAAAAAGGACAGGATGAAGCTTTCTTT	CASSEKGQDEAFF
few	14	TRBV30	TRBJ2-2	TRBD2	TGTGCCTGGAGTACCGGGAGGGCGACCGGGGAGCTGTTTTTT	CAWSTGRATGELFF
once	17	TRBV6-1	TRBJ2-7	.	TGTGCCAGCAGTGGAGATACTTACAGGAGGGTTACCTACGAGCAGTACTTC	CASSGDTYRRVTYEQYF
.	15	TRBV7-9	TRBJ2-1	.	TGTGCCAGCAGCTCCGACGGCACCAGGGGGGATGAGCAGTTCTTC	CASSSDGTRGDEQFF
.	16	TRBV5-6	TRBJ2-7	TRBD1	TGTGCCAGCAGCTGGGACAGGGGGGGAATGAAGTACGAGCAGTACTTC	CASSWDRGGMKYEQYF
.	14	TRBV29-1	TRBJ1-1	.	TGCAGCGTTGAAGATCGCGGGGAGCACACTGAAGCTTTCTTT	CSVEDRGEHTEAFF
.	15	TRBV6-1	TRBJ1-1	TRBD1	TGTGCCAGCACCCCCCCGAGGACAGGGAACACTGAAGCTTTCTTT	CASTPPRTGNTEAFF
.	14	TRBV28	TRBJ1-4	.	TGTGCCAGCAGTTCCCCTCTCGGGAAGGAAAAACTGTTTTTT	CASSSPLGKEKLFF
.	13	TRBV6-1	TRBJ2-4	.	TGTGCCAGCAACACCGAAGCCAAAAACATTCAGTACTTC	CASNTEAKNIQYF
.	20	TRBV5-1	TRBJ2-1	TRBD2	TGCGCCAGCAGCTTGGTGGGACCTTACGCTAGCGGGAGGACCTACAATGAGCAGTTCTTC	CASSLVGPYASGRTYNEQFF
.	16	TRBV27	TRBJ2-2	TRBD2	TGTGCCAGCAGTACCCAGCGGGGGACCGGGCCCGGGGAGCTGTTTTTT	CASSTQRGTGPGELFF
.	15	TRBV5-4	TRBJ2-1	.	TGTGCCAGCAGTCGCGGGGACAGCTCCTACAATGAGCAGTTCTTC	CASSRGDSSYNEQFF
.	16	TRBV11-3	TRBJ2-1	.	TGTGCCAGCAGCTTAGACAACAGTCGGATCTCGATTGAGCAGTTCTTC	CASSLDNSRISIEQFF
.	12	TRBV10-2	TRBJ1-2	.	TGCGCCAGCAGCCACAGGGTCTCGGGCTACACCTTC	CASSHRVSGYTF
once	14	TRBV4-3	TRBJ1-4	.	TGCGCCAGCAGCCAGGACAGACTAATGAAAAAACTGTTTTTT	CASSQDRLMKKLFF
.	16	TRBV14	TRBJ2-7	TRBD1	TGTGCCAGCAGAATCAATCAGGGGGAGAGCTCCTACGAGCAGTACTTC	CASRINQGESSYEQYF
few	17	TRBV7-2	TRBJ2-3	.	TGTGCCAGCAGCCCCCACGGTCGGGAGTCGGGGACAGATACGCAGTATTTT	CASSPHGRESGTDTQYF
.	15	TRBV28	TRBJ2-3	.	TGTGCCAGCAGTTTGGCAGGGCCTAGCACAGATACGCAGTATTTT	CASSLAGPSTDTQYF
few	16	TRBV9	TRBJ2-2	.	TGTGCCAGCAGCGTCTTCACAGGGCAGGGAACCGGGGAGCTGTTTTTT	CASSVFTGQGTGELFF
.	15	TRBV6-1	TRBJ2-2	TRBD2	TGTGCCAGCAGACTGGCGGGGGGGCGGAGCGGGGAGCTGTTTTTT	CASRLAGGRSGELFF
.	12	TRBV29-1	TRBJ1-1	.	TGCACGGCGGAGGGGTCGGCGGCTGAAGCTTTCTTT	CTAEGSAAEAFF
.	13	TRBV15	TRBJ1-5	.	TGTGCCACCAGCAGAGACCCTAATCAGCCCCAGCATTTT	CATSRDPNQPQHF
.	16	TRBV7-3	TRBJ2-2	TRBD2	TGTGCCAGCAGCTGGGGACTAGCGGGTGGCACCGGGGAGCTGTTTTTT	CASSWGLAGGTGELFF
.	15	TRBV29-1	TRBJ1-4	.	TGCAGCGTTGTTACGGTACTAGGGAGTAATGAAAAGCTGTTTTTT	CSVVTVLGSNEKLFF
.	16	TRBV5-1	TRBJ2-2	TRBD1	TGCGCCAGCAGCGCAATTGTGACAGGGGATACCGGGGAGCTGTTTTTT	CASSAIVTGDTGELFF
.	16	TRBV7-9	TRBJ2-3	TRBD2	TGTGCCAGCAGGACTAGCGGGGCCTCCGGAACAGATACGCAGTATTTT	CASRTSGASGTDTQYF
.	14	TRBV10-3	TRBJ1-6	TRBD1	TGTGCCGCGAACAGGGGGCTTCGGGATTCACCCCTCCACTTT	CAANRGLRDSPLHF
.	10	TRBV2	TRBJ2-7	.	TGTGCCAGCAGGCGCTACGAGCAGTACTTC	CASRRYEQYF
.	15	TRBV5-4	TRBJ1-5	TRBD1	TGTGCCAGCAGCTTGGGGGACAGGAGGGATCAGCCCCAGCATTTT	CASSLGDRRDQPQHF
.	15	TRBV7-3	TRBJ1-1	.	TGTGCCAGCAGCTTACTGGCAGGTATGAACACTGAAGCTTTCTTT	CASSLLAGMNTEAFF
.	14	TRBV5-1	TRBJ1-1	.	TGCGCCAGCAGCACCACAGCTGGAGGCACTGAAGCTTTCTTT	CASSTTAGGTEAFF
.	14	TRBV7-8	TRBJ1-4	.	TGTGCCAGCAGCTTAGGGCCCCTCGGGGAAAAACTGTTTTTT	CASSLGPLGEKLFF
.	15	TRBV6-5	TRBJ1-3	TRBD1	TGTGCCAGCAGCTTAAATAACAGGGGTCGACACACCATATATTTT	CASSLNNRGRHTIYF
.	15	TRBV27	TRBJ2-3	TRBD1	TGTGCCAGCAGTTTTAGGACAGGCCGCACAGATACGCAGTATTTT	CASSFRTGRTDTQYF
.	14	TRBV6-6	TRBJ1-5	.	TGTGCCAGCAGCCCTGACAGACGCAATCAGCCCCAGCATTTT	CASSPDRRNQPQHF